This TCR beta chain was identified in a study of technical replicates of blood from a few donors (dated by TCRdb to between 2016 and 2019). Concerning this clone: Its target antigen remains unknown. No much larger clone exists at a distance of one base, and base qualities are not known.

Taken from the germline V gene, the CDR1 and CDR2 loops are KGHSH and LQKENI. Unmatched junction bases come to 16, with V trimmed by 2 bases and J by 5 bases. Spanning cysteine to phenylalanine, the CDR3 consists of 18 amino acids. The only DNA kept is the CDR3, 54 bases in frame from the first base. To prepare the library, the immunoSEQ multiplex PCR assay was applied. Imported from immuneACCESS, the table was reduced by TCRdb to in-frame sequences with V and J called. These copies leave out some clones; in studies compared against another copy, an unresolved V gene accounts for under half, and the cause of the remainder is not known. The sample table lists fewer than 60,000 clones, around nine tenths of them with a count of one. The ten largest clones add up to around 3.6% of the sample.

This chain is built from TRBV18 and TRBJ1-1, with 8 middle bases fitting TRBD1. The specimen sequenced was PBMCs. The receptor was derived from a human donor in good health. Some clones in this sample may be carry-over from other donors' samples. The bases are TGTGCCAGCTCACCATTTCCAGTGCGGACAGGGAGTTGGACTGAAGCTTTCTTT. Translated, this gives CASSPFPVRTGSWTEAFF.